A selection of T cell receptor beta chains follows, all from one sample in a study of naive and memory T cell subsets. MiXCR, run by TCRdb on the UMI-ligation and nested PCR reads, gives a single entry per CDR3 protein. The table has roughly 140,000 distinct CDR3 sequences, 17% seen once. Sequencing was performed on naive CD4+ T cells from blood. The receptors come from a human donor in good health. Both conserved end residues are part of each CDR3. D genes are given only for firm matches. Only part of the rows carry a size: once, few, many, or a class if the clone is expanded.

j_call d_call clone_size v_call cdr3_aa cdr3_nt
TRBJ1-1 TRBD1 few TRBV12-5 CASGPGRGLGDTEAFF TGTGCTAGTGGCCCGGGAAGGGGGCTTGGGGACACTGAAGCTTTCTTT
TRBJ2-4 - - TRBV18 CASSPVGEAIQYF TGTGCCAGCTCACCGGTAGGGGAGGCCATTCAGTACTTC
TRBJ2-5 TRBD1 - TRBV7-3 CASSSGTGGETQYF TGTGCCAGCAGCTCCGGGACAGGGGGTGAGACCCAGTACTTC
TRBJ2-7 TRBD2 few TRBV10-3 CAISESKLLAGVDEQYF TGTGCCATCAGTGAGTCGAAGTTGCTAGCGGGTGTTGACGAGCAGTACTTC
TRBJ2-7 - few TRBV12-3/TRBV12-4 CASSLGRPPYEQYF TGTGCCAGCAGTTTGGGGCGGCCCCCTTACGAGCAGTACTTC
TRBJ2-3 TRBD1 - TRBV6-1 CASKLGQGADTQYF TGTGCCAGCAAGCTGGGACAGGGGGCAGATACGCAGTATTTT
TRBJ2-1 - many TRBV2 CASSVSHLWESYNEQFF TGTGCCAGCAGTGTTAGCCACTTGTGGGAGTCCTACAATGAGCAGTTCTTC
TRBJ2-7 TRBD1 - TRBV4-2 CASSPGQGYGEQYF TGTGCCAGCAGCCCGGGACAGGGTTATGGGGAGCAGTACTTC
TRBJ2-4 TRBD2 few TRBV7-2 CASRSAGGENIQYF TGTGCCAGCAGGTCAGCGGGAGGCGAAAACATTCAGTACTTC
TRBJ1-4 - - TRBV20-1 CSAKPGREATNEKLFF TGCAGTGCTAAACCGGGACGGGAAGCAACTAATGAAAAACTGTTTTTT
TRBJ1-2 - - TRBV6-1 CASSPRTAYGYTF TGTGCCAGCAGCCCCCGGACAGCCTATGGCTACACCTTC
TRBJ2-3 - - TRBV2 CASTDWTDTQYF TGTGCCAGCACCGACTGGACAGATACGCAGTATTTT
TRBJ2-1 TRBD1 - TRBV18 CASSPRTGAYNEQFF TGTGCCAGCTCACCCAGGACAGGGGCCTACAATGAGCAGTTCTTC
TRBJ1-1 - - TRBV12-3/TRBV12-4 CASSFARNTEAFF TGTGCCAGCAGTTTTGCCAGGAACACTGAAGCTTTCTTT
TRBJ2-7 - - TRBV4-2 CASSQDVSGPYEQYF TGTGCCAGCAGCCAAGATGTCAGCGGACCCTACGAGCAGTACTTC
TRBJ2-1 - few TRBV12-3/TRBV12-4 CASSLWGASYNEQFF TGTGCCAGCAGCCTTTGGGGGGCGTCCTACAATGAGCAGTTCTTC
TRBJ2-5 TRBD2 few TRBV5-1 CASSLDPREWWETQYF TGCGCCAGCAGCTTGGATCCGCGGGAGTGGTGGGAGACCCAGTACTTC
TRBJ1-2 - - TRBV6-6 CASSYGRGGDGYTF TGTGCCAGCAGTTACGGGCGAGGGGGAGATGGCTACACCTTC
TRBJ2-1 - few TRBV3-1 CASSQGISAQGPTLF TGTGCCAGCAGCCAGGGCATATCGGCTCAGGGGCCGACTCTCTTC
TRBJ2-1 - few TRBV20-1 CSAGRNYNEQFF TGCAGTGCTGGGCGGAACTACAATGAGCAGTTCTTC
TRBJ2-2 - few TRBV28 CASGSATNTGELFF TGTGCCAGCGGGTCAGCTACGAACACCGGGGAGCTGTTTTTT
TRBJ2-7 TRBD1 - TRBV19 CASSGTGTGNEQYF TGTGCCAGTAGTGGGACCGGGACAGGGAACGAGCAGTACTTC